The 8 T cell receptor beta chains in this list originate from one sample, sequenced in a study of T cells in Graves' hyperthyroidism and ophthalmopathy. Amplification targeted TCR beta CDR3 regions from RNA transcripts. An initial round of RT-PCR targeting the TCR CDR3 relied on the HTBI primer set. TCRdb analysed the multiplex PCR reads with MiXCR anew, one entry per CDR3 protein. The data show hundreds of thousands of distinct CDR3 sequences, approximately 21% seen once. Material: blood. These receptor sequences come from a man aged 25-45 years with Graves' ophthalmopathy.

The rearrangement links TRBV10-2 to TRBJ2-4; 8 bases match TRBD1. In germline, CDR1 is WSHSY, CDR2 SAAADI. V lost 8 bases, J lost 1 base, and 7 bases stayed unmatched. This CDR3 spans 15 amino acids. The CDR3 sequence is CASGRGLVAKNIQYF. In DNA, the CDR3 is TGCGCCAGCGGCAGGGGGCTCGTGGCCAAAAACATTCAGTACTTC.

This clonotype was counted a few times. CDR3 region: CSARQGINEAFF. The CDR3 nucleotides are TGCAGCGCAAGACAGGGTATCAATGAAGCTTTCTTT. The gene calls are TRBV29-1 and TRBJ1-1; 7 bases agree with TRBD1. CDR3 length equals 12 residues. Trimming removed 7 bases from V and 7 bases from J; junction bases left unmatched: 9. CDR1 SQVTM and CDR2 ANQGSEA come from the germline V gene. Supplemented by reference TRBV29-1 and TRBJ1-1, the full variable domain reads SAVISQKPSRDICQRGTSLTIQCQVDSQVTMMFWYRQQPGQSLTLIATANQGSEATYESGFVIDKFPISRPNLTFSTLTVSNMSPEDSSIYLCSARQGINEAFFGQGTRLTVV.

This clonotype was seen at least ten times. This chain joins TRBV30 and TRBJ1-1, with TRBD1 as a possible D gene (6 bases). The CDR3 totals 12 residues. Germline values: CDR1 GTSNPN, CDR2 SVGIG (reference sequence). Trimming took off 2 bases at V and 11 bases at J, with 15 bases between the two ends. The CDR3: CAWSPTGQPAFF. CDR3 DNA: TGTGCCTGGAGTCCCACCGGACAGCCGGCTTTCTTT.

The gene calls are TRBV20-1 and TRBJ2-3; 10 nucleotides agree with TRBD2. CDR3 length equals 15 residues. The junction had 7 bases not matched to a gene; V was cut back by 6 bases and J by 1 base. The germline gives CDR1 DFQATT, CDR2 SNEGSKA (reference sequence). CDR3 amino acids: CSAAAGTSGTDTQYF. DNA for the CDR3: TGCAGTGCCGCCGCCGGGACTAGCGGCACAGATACGCAGTATTTT.

This sequence joins TRBV7-8 and TRBJ1-4; D remains ambiguous. CDR3 length equals 15 residues. Germline CDR1 and CDR2: SGHVS and FQNEAQ. The V and J ends lost 0 bases and 8 bases respectively, with 13 bases between them. The chain's CDR3 is CASSLANPAGEKLFF. In nucleotides, the CDR3 is TGTGCCAGCAGCTTAGCGAACCCAGCTGGGGAAAAACTGTTTTTT. The entire variable domain, with the rest obtained from reference TRBV7-8 and TRBJ1-4, is as follows: GAGVSQSPRYKVAKRGQDVALRCDPISGHVSLFWYQQALGQGPEFLTYFQNEAQLDKSGLPSDRFFAERPEGSVSTLKIQRTQQEDSAVYLCASSLANPAGEKLFFGSGTQLSVL.

This clonotype was seen many times. The chain carries TRBV29-1 and TRBJ2-7, with TRBD2 identical over 8 bases. The CDR3 has 14 amino acids. The J segment lost 0 bases and the V segment lost 5 bases, leaving 6 bases of the junction unmatched. Germline V lookup: CDR1 SQVTM, CDR2 ANQGSEA. CDR3 in amino acids: CSVLVAGNSYEQYF. The CDR3 nucleotides are TGCAGCGTTCTGGTAGCGGGAAACTCCTACGAGCAGTACTTC.

This clonotype has more than one count but fewer than ten. The rearrangement links TRBV5-1 to TRBJ2-1; 11 positions match TRBD2. This CDR3 is built from 14 residues. V shed 6 bases and J 4 bases; nucleotides not matched to a gene: 3. Germline CDR1 reads SGHRS; CDR2 reads YFSETQ. CDR3 sequence reads: CASTSGRFYNEQFF. The DNA of the CDR3 is TGCGCCAGCACTAGCGGGAGGTTTTACAATGAGCAGTTCTTC.

The chain employs TRBV6-5 and TRBJ2-5; a weak D match, TRBD2 (6 bases). This CDR3 has 13 amino acids. Germline V gives CDR1 MNHEY, CDR2 SVGAGI. Trimming shortened V by 5 bases and J by 1 base, and 8 bases separated the two germline ends. The CDR3 bases are TGTGCCAGCAGTACTAGCACCCAAGAGACCCAGTACTTC. Its translation is CASSTSTQETQYF.